What follows are 20 T cell receptor beta chains derived from one specimen sequenced in a study of OX40 agonist ivuxolimab in advanced cancers. Repertoires were generated with immunoSEQ multiplex PCR, while TCRdb's copy carries only in-frame clones and drops some. The sample lists over 50,000 clones; 80% to 85% were seen once. The sequenced sample was CD4+ or CD8+ T cells sorted from blood, obtained in a trial of the OX40 agonist ivuxolimab. All receptors derive from an adult with an advanced solid tumor such as melanoma, head and neck, liver or kidney cancer.

V is TRBV11-3 and J is TRBJ1-4; possibly TRBD1 for D (5 bases). The CDR3 is 16 amino acids. Germline CDR1 and CDR2: SGHNT and YENEEA. V lost 2 bases and J lost 0, with 10 bases in between. The CDR3 region is CASSLQGLATNEKLFF. Here the CDR3 DNA reads TGTGCCAGCAGCTTACAGGGCCTCGCAACTAATGAAAAACTGTTTTTT.

The rearrangement joins TRBV18 to TRBJ1-2; D gene uncertain. This CDR3 contains 16 residues. Trimming took off 2 bases at V and 0 bases at J, with 13 bases between the two ends. Looked up from germline, CDR1 is KGHSH and CDR2 is LQKENI. The CDR3 is CASSPIDAGPNYGYTF. In nucleotides, the CDR3 is TGTGCCAGCTCACCAATCGATGCAGGACCTAACTATGGCTACACCTTC.

This chain connects TRBV7-2 to TRBJ2-5, with D unclear. V lost 0 bases and J lost 5, with 16 bases in between. CDR1 and CDR2 from the germline V gene are SGHTA and FQGNSA. This CDR3 is 16 amino acids long. The CDR3 loop is CASSLARSRSFETQYF. For the CDR3, the DNA is TGTGCCAGCAGCTTAGCGCGGTCCAGATCTTTCGAGACCCAGTACTTC.

The count of this clone is one. The J gene is TRBJ2-1, the V gene TRBV5-1; 8 bases fit TRBD1. The V and J ends lost 5 bases and 6 bases, in that order; junction bases with no gene match: 4. This CDR3 contains 13 residues. Germline V gives CDR1 SGHRS, CDR2 YFSETQ. For the CDR3, the DNA is TGCGCCAGCAGGAGGACAGGGTCCAATGAGCAGTTCTTC. Protein product: CASRRTGSNEQFF.

The sample holds a few counts of this clone. The V call is TRBV7-2, the J call TRBJ2-7; 9 bases map to TRBD1. CDR3 length equals 16 residues. CDR1 is SGHTA and CDR2 is FQGNSA in the germline V gene. V shed 1 base, J shed 3 bases, and the junction held 7 bases outside the gene matches. The CDR3 loop reads CASSLGGQGSVYEQYF. CDR3 DNA: TGTGCCAGCAGCTTAGGGGGACAGGGATCAGTCTACGAGCAGTACTTC.

This chain joins TRBV5-4 and TRBJ2-3, with TRBD1 as a possible D gene (5 bases). Germline V lookup: CDR1 SGHNT, CDR2 YYREEE (reference sequence). V was trimmed by 3 bases and J by 2 bases, leaving 16 bases between them. There are 16 residues in the CDR3. The CDR3 region has the DNA TGTGCCAGCAGCTCAGGTGGGGCCAGTTACACAGATACGCAGTATTTT. Translating it yields CASSSGGASYTDTQYF.

V usage is TRBV7-8 and J usage is TRBJ1-5; D is uncertain. The ends were cut back, 0 bases at V and 4 bases at J, with 4 bases in the middle. Germline V gene sequence: CDR1 SGHVS, CDR2 FQNEAQ. CDR3 length: 13 amino acids. The CDR3 sequence is CASSLALNQPQHF. CDR3 DNA sequence: TGTGCCAGCAGCTTAGCTCTGAATCAGCCCCAGCATTTT. Full variable domain (outside the CDR3, taken from reference TRBV7-8 and TRBJ1-5): GAGVSQSPRYKVAKRGQDVALRCDPISGHVSLFWYQQALGQGPEFLTYFQNEAQLDKSGLPSDRFFAERPEGSVSTLKIQRTQQEDSAVYLCASSLALNQPQHFGDGTRLSIL.

The V gene is TRBV6-6, the J gene TRBJ1-6; D is ambiguous. This CDR3 spans 13 amino acids. CDR1 and CDR2 (germline): MNHNY, SVGAGI (reference sequence). V lost 4 bases and J 8 bases, leaving 9 bases between the germline ends. The CDR3 sequence is CASSLEDYSPLHF. The CDR3 DNA reads TGTGCCAGCAGTTTGGAGGATTATTCACCCCTCCACTTT.

The V gene is TRBV15, the J gene TRBJ2-3; 7 nucleotides match TRBD2. The V gene end was trimmed by 0 bases and the J gene end by 3 bases; junction bases not matched to a gene: 3. This CDR3 region has 15 residues. Germline lookup yields CDR1 LNHNV and CDR2 YYDKDF (reference sequence). CDR3 in amino acids: CATSREGGRTDTQYF. In DNA form, the CDR3 reads TGTGCCACCAGCAGAGAGGGGGGGAGGACAGATACGCAGTATTTT.

The rearrangement links TRBV7-9 to TRBJ1-1, with D uncertain. The CDR3 is made up of 13 amino acids. CDR1 is SEHNR, CDR2 FQNEAQ, per germline (reference sequence). Trimming took 5 bases from V and 2 from J, leaving 9 bases between them. The CDR3 is CASSLKTNTEAFF. The CDR3 nucleotides are TGTGCCAGCAGCCTTAAGACAAACACTGAAGCTTTCTTT.

CDR3 coding DNA: TGTGCCAGCAGCCAAGATCGGCCCCGGGTTGGGGTCGAGCAGTACTTC. Amino acid sequence: CASSQDRPRVGVEQYF. The V call is TRBV14, the J call TRBJ2-7; D not certain. The length of the CDR3 is 16 residues. V gave up 0 bases and J gave up 6 bases, with 18 bases separating them. CDR1 SGHDN and CDR2 FVKESK come from the germline V gene.

V gene TRBV11-3 combines with J gene TRBJ1-1; D call uncertain. This CDR3 region has 14 residues. The germline V gene encodes CDR1 SGHNT and CDR2 YENEEA. Trimming shortened V by 0 bases and J by 2 bases, and 7 bases separated the two germline ends. CDR3 protein: CASSLDAGNTEAFF. Written as DNA, the CDR3 is TGTGCCAGCAGCTTAGATGCGGGTAACACTGAAGCTTTCTTT.

This chain joins TRBV6-5 and TRBJ2-7; TRBD1 or TRBD2 may be the D gene (6 bases each). CDR3 length: 14 residues. Germline V gene sequence: CDR1 MNHEY, CDR2 SVGAGI. V lost 6 bases and J 3 bases, leaving 15 bases between the germline ends. CDR3 coding DNA: TGTGCCAGCAGGGGGGGCCCGAGGGACTACGAGCAGTACTTC. Its translation: CASRGGPRDYEQYF.

This clone has just a few counts. The chain uses TRBV7-2 and TRBJ1-2, with 7 bases that match TRBD1. This CDR3 is 14 amino acids long. V trimming: 3 bases; J trimming: 6 bases; junction bases outside the gene matches: 7. Germline V gene sequence: CDR1 SGHTA, CDR2 FQGNSA. CDR3 in amino acids: CASSFLTGLDGYTF. The DNA of the CDR3 is TGTGCCAGCAGCTTCTTGACAGGGCTAGATGGCTACACCTTC.

With regard to this clone: The sample has other DNA sequences that encode this CDR3 too. The CDR3 region is CASSPPTSGEQETQYF. The CDR3 DNA reads as TGTGCCAGCAGCCCACCTACTAGCGGGGAACAAGAGACCCAGTACTTC. The J gene is TRBJ2-5, the V gene TRBV5-4; 10 bases fit TRBD2. The CDR3 runs 16 residues. With 4 bases clipped from V and 2 bases from J, the junction kept 8 bases outside the gene matches. Germline loops: CDR1 SGHNT, CDR2 YYREEE (reference sequence).

The chain links TRBV15 to TRBJ1-5, with D perhaps matching TRBD1 (6 bases). The CDR3 runs 14 residues. V lost 1 base and J 2 bases, leaving 6 bases between the germline ends. Germline loops: CDR1 LNHNV, CDR2 YYDKDF (reference sequence). The CDR3 region is CATSRGQGNQPQHF. CDR3 nucleotides: TGTGCCACCAGCAGAGGACAGGGCAATCAGCCCCAGCATTTT.

This chain uses TRBV7-3 with TRBJ1-2, with D possibly TRBD1 on 5 matching bases. The CDR3 spans 15 residues. Germline lookup yields CDR1 SGHTA and CDR2 FQGTGA. V was trimmed by 5 bases and J by 8 bases, leaving 21 bases between them. CDR3 amino acids: CASSAHQGDPGGYTF. The CDR3 DNA reads as TGTGCCAGCAGCGCGCATCAGGGTGATCCGGGAGGCTACACCTTC.

The chain is built from TRBV9 and TRBJ2-7; D unclear. Trimming pared 0 bases from V and 1 base from J, leaving 5 bases between. Per germline, CDR1 SGDLS and CDR2 YYNGEE. This CDR3 comprises 13 residues. CDR3 in DNA: TGTGCCAGCAGCGTAGCCGGTTCCTACGAGCAGTACTTC. Translated, it gives CASSVAGSYEQYF.

This chain uses TRBV28 with TRBJ1-2; D perhaps matches TRBD1 (5 bases). Per the germline V gene, CDR1 is MDHEN and CDR2 is SYDVKM. Trimming pared 4 bases from V and 8 bases from J, leaving 14 bases between. The CDR3 spans 13 residues. CDR3 region: CASSSGTPGGYTF. The CDR3 DNA follows: TGTGCCAGCAGTTCCGGGACCCCCGGGGGCTACACCTTC.

This chain connects TRBV6-5 to TRBJ1-1; D may be TRBD1 (5 bases). This CDR3 contains 13 residues. V was pared by 6 bases and J by 2 bases, with 10 bases between. Germline CDR1 and CDR2: MNHEY and SVGAGI. CDR3 loop: CASSTGTNTEAFF. CDR3 DNA: TGTGCCAGCAGCACCGGGACTAACACTGAAGCTTTCTTT.